This entry lists 13 T cell receptor beta chains sequenced from one sample in a study of T-cell reconstitution after alpha-beta-depleted transplantation in children (dated by TCRdb to 2016 to 2017). This specimen's treatment or condition label, interpreted: allogeneic hematopoietic cell transplantation with graft depleted of TCRalphabeta T cells and CD19 B cells. Library prep was done by PCR. Sequenced on an Illumina HiSeq 2500. TCR library preparation used molecular barcoding, with unique molecular identifiers applied to normalize quantification of the TCRbeta repertoire. Starting from the raw public reads, TCRdb applied fastp trimming at Q25, assembled clones with MiXCR and retained in-frame beta chains. CDR3 protein sequences are deduplicated, and each keeps its most common genes and DNA. The sample profile shows approximately 490,000 distinct CDR3 sequences; approximately 10% of them were found once. The ten largest make up just over 2% of the sample.

Sequencing was performed on PBMCs, taken before TCRalphabeta/CD19-depleted stem cell transplant. These receptors all stem from a child younger than 10 with inherited bone marrow failure, due to receive a stem cell transplant.

Ten or more counts support this clonotype. This chain connects TRBV6-2 or TRBV6-3 to TRBJ2-3, with no clear D. In germline, CDR1 is MNHEY, CDR2 SVGEGT. The ends were cut back, 7 bases at V and 2 bases at J, with 7 bases in the middle. The CDR3 runs to 12 residues. DNA of the CDR3: TGTGCCAGCAATTCGGACACAGATACGCAGTATTTT. This encodes CASNSDTDTQYF.

There are many counts of this clonotype. The CDR3 sequence is CASSPNPRNTIYF. The CDR3 nucleotides read TGTGCCAGCAGCCCTAACCCGCGAAACACCATATATTTT. The V gene is TRBV9, the J gene TRBJ1-3; D is ambiguous. V lost 4 bases and J 5 bases, leaving 10 bases between the germline ends. The length of the CDR3 is 13 residues. CDR1 and CDR2 from the germline V gene are SGDLS and YYNGEE. The variable domain in full, completed from reference TRBV9 and TRBJ1-3, reads DSGVTQTPKHLITATGQRVTLRCSPRSGDLSVYWYQQSLDQGLQFLIQYYNGEERAKGNILERFSAQQFPDLHSELNLSSLELGDSALYFCASSPNPRNTIYFGEGSWLTVV.

This clonotype was detected ten times or more. This rearrangement joins TRBV7-2 to TRBJ1-4; D unclear. CDR3 length equals 14 residues. In germline, CDR1 is SGHTA, CDR2 FQGNSA. V lost 6 bases to trimming and J lost 5 bases, with 13 bases between them. As DNA, the CDR3 is TGTGCCAGCAGATCGCCCTATCCCAATGAAAAACTGTTTTTT. Translated: CASRSPYPNEKLFF.

This clonotype has a count of ten or more. The chain links TRBV29-1 to TRBJ1-1; no definite D call. V was cut by 3 bases and J by 11 bases, with 19 bases left in between. This CDR3 contains 13 residues. The germline V gene encodes CDR1 SQVTM and CDR2 ANQGSEA. CDR3 in amino acids: CSVEDGAFGGAFF. The DNA of the CDR3 is TGCAGCGTTGAGGACGGAGCCTTCGGAGGGGCTTTCTTT.

In its sample, this clonotype was seen many times. J is TRBJ1-2 and V is TRBV6-5; D remains unclear. CDR3 length equals 15 residues. The germline gives CDR1 MNHEY, CDR2 SVGAGI. The V gene lost 0 bases and the J gene lost 3 bases, with 11 bases spanning the gap. Here the CDR3 DNA reads TGTGCCAGCAGTTACTCTGAGGGAACCCACTATGGCTACACCTTC. As protein: CASSYSEGTHYGYTF.

Many counts were recorded for this clonotype. This chain links TRBV12-3 or TRBV12-4 with TRBJ2-7; D ambiguous. This CDR3 has 14 amino acids. Deletions cut 5 bases from V and 2 bases from J, with 13 bases between. CDR3 residues: CASSGITVAYEQYF. CDR3 sequence (DNA): TGTGCCAGCAGTGGTATTACGGTGGCCTACGAGCAGTACTTC.

This clonotype was seen a few times. The chain has TRBV6-5 and TRBJ2-5; possibly TRBD2 for D (6 bases). The CDR3 has 16 amino acids. Trimming left V 4 bases short and J 2 bases short, with 17 bases between. The germline CDR1 and CDR2 sequences are MNHEY and SVGAGI. The CDR3 is CASSFPIAGFQETQYF. DNA of the CDR3: TGTGCCAGCAGTTTCCCTATCGCGGGATTTCAAGAGACCCAGTACTTC.

This clonotype came up many times. The rearrangement joins TRBV9 to TRBJ2-1; a possible D gene is TRBD1 (7 bases). In germline, CDR1 is SGDLS, CDR2 YYNGEE. CDR3 length: 18 residues. V was shortened by 0 bases and J by 5 bases, with 21 bases between the two germline ends. CDR3 loop: CASSVDRGGGGPHNEQFF. The CDR3 coding sequence is TGTGCCAGCAGCGTAGATAGAGGAGGGGGCGGGCCCCACAATGAGCAGTTCTTC. Full variable domain (remainder filled in from reference TRBV9 and TRBJ2-1): DSGVTQTPKHLITATGQRVTLRCSPRSGDLSVYWYQQSLDQGLQFLIQYYNGEERAKGNILERFSAQQFPDLHSELNLSSLELGDSALYFCASSVDRGGGGPHNEQFFGPGTRLTVL.

This clonotype came up many times. The V gene is TRBV4-2, the J gene TRBJ2-1, with 7 bases matching TRBD1. V shed 0 bases, J shed 7 bases, and the junction held 6 bases outside the gene matches. Germline lookup yields CDR1 LGHNA and CDR2 YNFKEQ. The CDR3 loop spans 15 amino acids. The CDR3 spells CASSQEEGAGNEQFF. DNA for the CDR3: TGTGCCAGCAGCCAAGAAGAGGGGGCAGGGAATGAGCAGTTCTTC.

This clonotype was seen many times. The chain employs TRBV2 and TRBJ1-2; 8 bases fit TRBD1. The V gene end was trimmed by 8 bases and the J gene end by 7 bases; junction bases not matched to a gene: 12. This CDR3 spans 14 amino acids. CDR1 is SNHLY and CDR2 is FYNNEI in the germline V gene. CDR3 sequence (DNA): TGTGCCAGCGGAAAAGGACAGGGAGTTGGTGGCTACACCTTC. It translates to CASGKGQGVGGYTF. The variable domain in full, with the rest retrieved from reference TRBV2 and TRBJ1-2, is EPEVTQTPSHQVTQMGQEVILRCVPISNHLYFYWYRQILGQKVEFLVSFYNNEISEKSEIFDDQFSVERPDGSNFTLKIRSTKLEDSAMYFCASGKGQGVGGYTFGSGTRLTVV.

This clonotype has a count of ten or more. The V gene is TRBV28, the J gene TRBJ2-2; D remains ambiguous. Germline V gives CDR1 MDHEN, CDR2 SYDVKM. The V and J ends lost 3 bases and 7 bases respectively, with 12 bases between them. The CDR3 loop spans 14 amino acids. The CDR3 sequence is CASSFRTTYGELFF. CDR3 nucleotide sequence: TGTGCCAGCAGTTTCCGGACGACCTACGGGGAGCTGTTTTTT.

In this sample, this clonotype turned up many times. The chain employs TRBV28 and TRBJ1-5; perhaps TRBD1 as D (6 bases). The CDR3 is made up of 15 amino acids. Germline V CDR1 and CDR2: MDHEN, SYDVKM. The V and J ends lost 6 bases and 2 bases respectively, with 14 bases between them. CDR3 nucleotides: TGTGCCAGCAGCGACGGGGGGCTTGGCAATCAGCCCCAGCATTTT. Its translation is CASSDGGLGNQPQHF. The whole variable domain, remainder taken from reference TRBV28 and TRBJ1-5, is DVKVTQSSRYLVKRTGEKVFLECVQDMDHENMFWYRQDPGLGLRLIYFSYDVKMKEKGDIPEGYSVSREKKERFSLILESASTNQTSMYLCASSDGGLGNQPQHFGDGTRLSIL.

In this sample, this clonotype turned up many times. The chain combines TRBV5-5 with TRBJ2-7, with a possible D match to TRBD1 (6 bases). Trimming removed 0 bases at V and 2 bases at J, with 12 bases between. The CDR3 covers 15 residues. Looked up from germline, CDR1 is SGHKS and CDR2 is YYEKEE (reference sequence). The CDR3 nucleotides read TGTGCCAGCAGCTTGGAGGGAACAGGGCCCTACGAGCAGTACTTC. Protein product: CASSLEGTGPYEQYF.